A single sample gave rise to the 29 T cell receptor beta chains below, sequenced in a study of T cells in Graves' hyperthyroidism and ophthalmopathy. Regions amplified from RNA transcripts were the TCR beta CDR3 regions. The HTBI primer set drove a first-round RT-PCR of the TCR CDR3. In TCRdb, the multiplex PCR reads were re-called with MiXCR into one record per CDR3 protein. Of 600,000 or so distinct CDR3 sequences listed, around 16% are singletons. The sample was blood. The origin of the receptors is a woman under 40 with Graves' hyperthyroidism.

The chain combines TRBV19 with TRBJ1-1; D gene uncertain. The germline V gene has CDR1 LNHDA and CDR2 SQIVND (reference sequence). The CDR3 is 16 amino acids. The V gene lost 1 base and the J gene lost 0 bases, with 12 bases spanning the gap. The CDR3 DNA reads as TGTGCCAGTAGTATAGTCCAAAAATCGGTGAACACTGAAGCTTTCTTT. This gives the protein CASSIVQKSVNTEAFF.

Remarks on this clonotype: This may arise from a read error, as a much more abundant clone is one base away. The chain couples TRBV20-1 to TRBJ1-5; no firm D call. The CDR3 is 15 amino acids. Trimming took off 1 base at V and 2 bases at J, with 12 bases between the two ends. CDR1 DFQATT and CDR2 SNEGSKA come from the germline V gene (reference sequence). The CDR3 is CSARVQVAGNQPQHF. CDR3 DNA: TGCAGTGCTAGAGTCCAGGTTGCAGGCAATCAGCCCCAGCATTTT.

There are many counts of this clonotype. The chain couples TRBV29-1 to TRBJ2-3; 7 bases are shared with TRBD2. Germline loops: CDR1 SQVTM, CDR2 ANQGSEA. The CDR3 runs 15 residues. The V gene end was trimmed by 4 bases and the J gene end by 1 base; junction bases not matched to a gene: 8. This CDR3 is CSVVNRLAGTDTQYF. CDR3 sequence (DNA): TGCAGCGTTGTGAACAGGCTAGCGGGCACAGATACGCAGTATTTT.

This chain connects TRBV28 to TRBJ2-5; tentatively, D is TRBD2 (5 bases). Germline V gives CDR1 MDHEN, CDR2 SYDVKM. The length of the CDR3 is 13 residues. The germline V and J ends were trimmed by 6 bases and 5 bases, with 13 bases remaining between them. The CDR3 region is CASSPVRRETQYF. The CDR3 DNA reads TGTGCCAGCAGCCCTGTTCGGAGGGAGACCCAGTACTTC.

Ten or more counts support this clonotype. The V call is TRBV5-1, the J call TRBJ2-1; 12 bases match TRBD2. The trim removed 4 bases at V and 10 bases at J, leaving 6 bases unmatched. This CDR3 has 14 residues. Germline V CDR1 and CDR2: SGHRS, YFSETQ. Here the CDR3 reads CASSTGLAGKEQFF. The CDR3 DNA is TGCGCCAGCAGCACCGGACTAGCGGGAAAGGAGCAGTTCTTC.

This clonotype was counted a few times. This rearrangement joins TRBV28 to TRBJ1-3; a possible D gene is TRBD1 (5 bases). Per the germline V gene, CDR1 is MDHEN and CDR2 is SYDVKM. This CDR3 is 15 amino acids long. The V end lost 4 bases, the J end lost 0 bases, and 10 bases lay between the germline ends. The CDR3 DNA sequence: TGTGCCAGCAGTTCGGGGCTCAGCTCTGGAAACACCATATATTTT. Amino acids: CASSSGLSSGNTIYF.

A note on this clonotype: With a much larger clone just one base away, this may be a read error. This chain uses TRBV20-1 with TRBJ2-7; D unresolved. The germline V and J ends were trimmed by 2 bases and 4 bases, with 9 bases remaining between them. The germline gives CDR1 DFQATT, CDR2 SNEGSKA (reference sequence). The CDR3 runs to 12 residues. CDR3 coding DNA: TGCAGTGCTAGAAACCTAGGGTACGAGCAGTACTTC. Residues: CSARNLGYEQYF.

This clonotype showed up many times. The genes are TRBV7-2 and TRBJ2-2; D is ambiguous. The V gene lost 2 bases and the J gene lost 7 bases, with 11 bases spanning the gap. Germline CDR1 and CDR2: SGHTA and FQGNSA. CDR3 length: 14 amino acids. The CDR3 loop reads CASSLIIGDGELFF. As DNA, the CDR3 is TGTGCCAGCAGCTTAATTATTGGTGACGGGGAGCTGTTTTTT.

Only a few counts were recorded for this clonotype. J is TRBJ2-5 and V is TRBV29-1, with TRBD2 identical over 10 bases. Trimming took 4 bases from V and 5 from J; bases not matched to a gene: 7. CDR3 length: 14 residues. In germline, CDR1 is SQVTM, CDR2 ANQGSEA. Here the CDR3 DNA reads TGCAGCGTTGCTTTAGCGGGAGGTGGGGAGACCCAGTACTTC. Its translation: CSVALAGGGETQYF.

A single count supports this clonotype. CDR3 nucleotide sequence: TGTGCCAGCGACCCCGGAGGGGGCTTCGAGCAGTACTTC. Amino acid sequence: CASDPGGGFEQYF. The chain has TRBV11-2 and TRBJ2-7, with D maybe TRBD1 (7 bases). V was pared by 8 bases and J by 6 bases, with 17 bases between. The length of the CDR3 is 13 residues. Germline loops: CDR1 SGHAT, CDR2 FQNNGV.

This clonotype was seen at least ten times. The chain has TRBV28 and TRBJ1-5; no firm D call. The CDR3 length is 17 residues. With 2 bases removed from V and 2 bases from J, the gap between germline ends came to 16 bases. Germline CDR1 reads MDHEN; CDR2 reads SYDVKM. CDR3 region: CASSLISEGKGNQPQHF. The CDR3 bases are TGTGCCAGCAGTTTAATCTCTGAGGGAAAAGGCAATCAGCCCCAGCATTTT.

The table lists this clonotype with many counts. The CDR3: CSATAPNTGELFF. CDR3 bases: TGCAGCGCGACAGCGCCTAACACCGGGGAGCTGTTTTTT. The chain joins TRBV29-1 to TRBJ2-2; D is possibly TRBD1 (5 bases). Germline-derived CDR1 and CDR2 are SQVTM and ANQGSEA. V gave up 7 bases and J gave up 2 bases, with 11 bases separating them. The CDR3 loop spans 13 amino acids.

About this clonotype: Since the CDR3 does not end with the conserved phenylalanine or tryptophan, this likely comes from a read error. The rearrangement joins TRBV29-1 to TRBJ2-7; possible D gene TRBD1, 6 bases. CDR1 is SQVTM and CDR2 is ANQGSEA in the germline V gene. Trimming cost V 7 bases and J 2 bases, with 15 bases left between them. The length of the CDR3 is 13 residues. CDR3 region: CSGSRDKPYEQYY. The CDR3 DNA follows: TGCAGCGGAAGCCGGGACAAACCCTACGAGCAGTACTAC.

The chain has TRBV5-1 and TRBJ1-1; D might be TRBD1 (6 bases). CDR3 length: 14 residues. The V end was cut by 2 bases, the J end by 1 base, with 9 bases between. Germline assignment: CDR1 SGHRS and CDR2 YFSETQ. The CDR3 sequence is CASSFKTGNTEAFF. The CDR3 DNA reads as TGCGCCAGCAGCTTCAAGACAGGGAACACTGAAGCTTTCTTT.

This clonotype appeared many times. The chain uses TRBV12-3 or TRBV12-4 and TRBJ1-2; 7 nucleotides align to TRBD1. The V and J ends lost 2 bases and 4 bases, in that order; junction bases with no gene match: 4. The CDR3 spans 14 residues. CDR3: CASSLTRTGYGYTF. For the CDR3, the DNA is TGTGCCAGCAGTTTAACCCGGACAGGCTATGGCTACACCTTC.

Ten or more counts support this clonotype. This chain uses TRBV11-3 with TRBJ2-7; 7 bases agree with TRBD2. The CDR3 runs 14 residues. From germline, CDR1 is SGHNT and CDR2 YENEEA. V was pared by 5 bases and J by 5 bases, with 9 bases of the junction left unmatched. The CDR3 DNA sequence: TGTGCCAGCAGCCCCGGGTCGGGAGGAAACGAGCAGTACTTC. Protein sequence: CASSPGSGGNEQYF.

The gene calls are TRBV20-1 and TRBJ2-1; 12 bases match TRBD2. This CDR3 contains 15 residues. Looked up from germline, CDR1 is DFQATT and CDR2 is SNEGSKA (reference sequence). J lost 6 bases, V lost 2 bases, and 5 bases had no gene match. Here the CDR3 reads CSARHTSGRSNEQFF. CDR3 in DNA: TGCAGTGCTAGACATACTAGCGGGAGGAGCAATGAGCAGTTCTTC.

This clonotype was seen more than once but under ten times. V usage is TRBV5-1 and J usage is TRBJ2-7; no firm D call. The CDR3 length is 13 residues. Germline loops: CDR1 SGHRS, CDR2 YFSETQ. V was pared by 2 bases and J by 6 bases, with 12 bases between. In DNA, the CDR3 is TGCGCCAGCAGCTTAGGGCAGGTTGGCGAGCAGTACTTC. Translation gives CASSLGQVGEQYF.

The table lists this clonotype with a few counts. The genes are TRBV11-1 and TRBJ2-1, with TRBD2 identical over 10 bases. The trim removed 3 bases at V and 5 bases at J, leaving 10 bases unmatched. Germline CDR1 is SGHAT and CDR2 is FQDESV (reference sequence). The CDR3 sequence is 17 residues long. The CDR3 DNA is TGTGCCAGCAGCTTCGAAGCGGGAGGGCCTGGGGACAATGAGCAGTTCTTC. This translates into CASSFEAGGPGDNEQFF.

This sequence joins TRBV3-1 and TRBJ1-5, with D perhaps matching TRBD1 (5 bases). Trimming pared 3 bases from V and 5 bases from J, leaving 8 bases between. The CDR3 length is 13 residues. Germline V gene sequence: CDR1 LGHDT, CDR2 YNNKEL (reference sequence). The CDR3 DNA reads TGTGCCAGCAGCCACCTAGGGGATCAGCCCCAGCATTTT. Translating it yields CASSHLGDQPQHF.

Many counts were recorded for this clonotype. The rearrangement joins TRBV5-1 to TRBJ2-1; 7 bases are shared with TRBD2. V shed 3 bases and J 7 bases; nucleotides not matched to a gene: 10. The CDR3 length is 15 residues. CDR1 is SGHRS, CDR2 YFSETQ, per germline. CDR3 nucleotides: TGCGCCAGCAGCTATTTTGCGACTAGCTCGAATGAGCAGTTCTTC. This sequence encodes CASSYFATSSNEQFF.

This clonotype was detected a few times. The chain couples TRBV11-2 to TRBJ1-2; 8 bases align to TRBD1. Per germline, CDR1 SGHAT and CDR2 FQNNGV. V was clipped by 4 bases and J by 4 bases; unmatched bases: 8. This CDR3 has 15 residues. The CDR3 protein is CASSSTGGGLYGYTF. CDR3 sequence (DNA): TGTGCCAGCAGCTCTACAGGGGGGGGTCTCTATGGCTACACCTTC.

This clonotype was observed many times. The chain is built from TRBV28 and TRBJ2-7, with D possibly being TRBD1 or TRBD2 (5 bases each). CDR3 length: 14 amino acids. Germline CDR1 is MDHEN and CDR2 is SYDVKM. Deletions cut 7 bases from V and 2 bases from J, with 15 bases between. In nucleotides, the CDR3 is TGTGCCAGCACCCCAGTCGGGACCCCCTACGAGCAGTACTTC. Amino acid sequence: CASTPVGTPYEQYF.

This clonotype was counted only a few times. The CDR3 DNA sequence: TGCAGCGCCAGACTAACAGATACGCAGTATTTT. It is translated as CSARLTDTQYF. The chain links TRBV29-1 to TRBJ2-3, with D possibly TRBD2 on 5 matching bases. Germline V gene lookup returns CDR1 SQVTM and CDR2 ANQGSEA. This CDR3 has 11 residues. The V end lost 7 bases, the J end lost 3 bases, and 8 bases lay between the germline ends.

This clonotype was seen repeatedly, ten times or more. The V and J genes are TRBV3-1 and TRBJ2-3; possibly TRBD2 for D (6 bases). The CDR3 consists of 14 residues. V lost 5 bases, J lost 2 bases, and 11 bases lay in between. The germline V gene encodes CDR1 LGHDT and CDR2 YNNKEL (reference sequence). CDR3 amino acids: CASSWDFHTDTQYF. The CDR3 DNA sequence: TGTGCCAGCAGCTGGGACTTCCACACAGATACGCAGTATTTT.

About this clonotype: This sequence may be a read error, since a much larger clone differs from it by one base. This rearrangement joins TRBV7-3 to TRBJ2-3, with D hard to call. From germline, CDR1 is SGHTA and CDR2 FQGTGA. This CDR3 has 13 amino acids. This chain's CDR3 is CAGSAIKEETQYF. The CDR3 coding sequence is TGTGCCGGCAGCGCTATCAAAGAAGAGACGCAGTATTTT.

Remarks on this clonotype: This may stem from a read error, because a much larger clone lies one nucleotide away. The chain joins TRBV11-2 to TRBJ2-5; D call uncertain. The CDR3 sequence is 13 residues long. CDR1 is SGHAT, CDR2 FQNNGV, per germline. The CDR3 region has the DNA TGTGCCGGCAGCTTAAGGTTCCGGGAGACCCAGTACTTC. This encodes CAGSLRFRETQYF.

Ten or more counts support this clonotype. The chain has TRBV28 and TRBJ2-1; 8 bases line up with TRBD1. Germline CDR1 MDHEN, CDR2 SYDVKM. This CDR3 is built from 15 residues. Trimming at V came to 8 bases and at J to 2 bases, leaving 8 bases not matched to a gene. CDR3 residues: CASRRQGKAYNEQFF. CDR3 nucleotides: TGTGCCAGCCGTCGACAGGGGAAGGCCTACAATGAGCAGTTCTTC.

The chain couples TRBV24-1 to TRBJ2-2; D is possibly TRBD2 (6 bases). The CDR3 loop spans 16 amino acids. Germline V lookup: CDR1 KGHDR, CDR2 SFDVKD. Trimming removed 2 bases at V and 5 bases at J, with 14 bases between. The CDR3 nucleotides are TGTGCCACCAGTGATTCGGGGGTAGCTGATACCGGGGAGCTGTTTTTT. Translation gives CATSDSGVADTGELFF.